Shown below are 9 T cell receptor beta chains from a single sample sequenced in a study of cytomegalovirus exposure and HLA in healthy donors. The PCR ran on 60 Vbeta and 13 Jbeta primers. Profiled with immunoSEQ multiplex PCR; TCRdb holds only in-frame clones, not every one. The sample lists over 65,000 clones; less than 80% were seen once. What was sequenced was PBMCs. These receptor sequences come from a woman in her forties or fifties in good health and CMV-seropositive.

This clone came up a few times. The chain is built from TRBV13 and TRBJ2-5, with D perhaps matching TRBD1 (5 bases). The CDR3 is 14 amino acids. Germline V gives CDR1 PRHDT, CDR2 FYEKMQ (reference sequence). V was clipped by 5 bases and J by 2 bases, with 12 bases between them. This CDR3 is CASSQDSDQETQYF. The CDR3 DNA sequence: TGTGCCAGCAGCCAAGACAGTGATCAAGAGACCCAGTACTTC. Using reference TRBV13 and TRBJ2-5 for the parts outside the CDR3, the full variable domain is AAGVIQSPRHLIKEKRETATLKCYPIPRHDTVYWYQQGPGQDPQFLISFYEKMQSDKGSIPDRFSAQQFSDYHSELNMSSLELGDSALYFCASSQDSDQETQYFGPGTRLLVL.

This chain connects TRBV4-1 to TRBJ1-5; D is ambiguous. This CDR3 spans 14 amino acids. The ends were cut back, 2 bases at V and 0 bases at J, with 5 bases in the middle. Germline values: CDR1 MGHRA, CDR2 YSYEKL. The CDR3 coding sequence is TGCGCCAGCAGCCAACAAAATAGCAATCAGCCCCAGCATTTT. Its translation: CASSQQNSNQPQHF.

A note on this clone: Other DNA sequences from this sample encode an identical CDR3 as well. The V gene is TRBV19, the J gene TRBJ2-5; D is possibly TRBD2 (7 bases). CDR1 is LNHDA, CDR2 SQIVND, per germline (reference sequence). V lost 6 bases to trimming and J lost 5 bases, with 19 bases between them. The CDR3 consists of 15 residues. CDR3 nucleotide sequence: TGTGCCAGTAGCCTCGTCCGGGGGGCCGGGGAGACCCAGTACTTC. Translation: CASSLVRGAGETQYF.

V gene TRBV5-3 combines with J gene TRBJ2-3; TRBD1 is a possible D gene (5 bases). TRBV5-3 counts as an open reading frame of uncertain function. V was cut by 0 bases and J by 0 bases, with 11 bases left in between. The CDR3 is 16 amino acids. The CDR3 sequence is CARSLVTEPSTDTQYF. DNA for the CDR3: TGTGCCAGAAGCTTGGTGACAGAACCAAGCACAGATACGCAGTATTTT.

The V gene is TRBV2, the J gene TRBJ2-3; 8 nucleotides align to TRBD1. Germline V gene sequence: CDR1 SNHLY, CDR2 FYNNEI. With 6 bases clipped from V and 3 bases from J, the junction kept 8 bases outside the gene matches. The CDR3 loop spans 15 amino acids. The CDR3 is CASRAGTGGTDTQYF. CDR3 nucleotides: TGTGCCAGCAGGGCTGGGACAGGAGGTACAGATACGCAGTATTTT. The full variable domain, in which reference TRBV2 and TRBJ2-3 provide the parts outside the CDR3, is EPEVTQTPSHQVTQMGQEVILRCVPISNHLYFYWYRQILGQKVEFLVSFYNNEISEKSEIFDDQFSVERPDGSNFTLKIRSTKLEDSAMYFCASRAGTGGTDTQYFGPGTRLTVL.

This clone turned up a few times. The chain couples TRBV4-1 to TRBJ1-6; TRBD1 matches 9 bases. The CDR3 extends over 17 amino acids. The V gene end was trimmed by 0 bases and the J gene end by 9 bases; junction bases not matched to a gene: 9. Germline V gene sequence: CDR1 MGHRA, CDR2 YSYEKL. The DNA of the CDR3 is TGCGCCAGCAGCCAAGATAGGACAGGGGTCCCCAGTTCACCCCTCCACTTT. Translated, it gives CASSQDRTGVPSSPLHF.

This clone was counted between two and nine times. The rearrangement joins TRBV29-1 to TRBJ2-2, with a tentative D call TRBD2 (5 bases). Between the trimmed V and J ends, which lost 6 bases and 9 bases, there was a span of 14 bases. CDR1 is SQVTM, CDR2 ANQGSEA, per germline. CDR3 length: 12 residues. Here the CDR3 reads CSVSDSERELFF. The CDR3 DNA is TGCAGCGTATCGGACTCGGAGAGGGAGCTGTTTTTT.

The chain is built from TRBV29-1 and TRBJ1-1; tentative D call: TRBD1 (6 bases). Germline assignment: CDR1 SQVTM and CDR2 ANQGSEA. This CDR3 is 10 amino acids long. Trimming removed 4 bases at V and 9 bases at J, with 9 bases between. In DNA form, the CDR3 reads TGCAGCGTTGGACAGGCGAAAGCTTTCTTT. Its translation is CSVGQAKAFF. The full variable domain, in which reference TRBV29-1 and TRBJ1-1 provide the parts outside the CDR3, is SAVISQKPSRDICQRGTSLTIQCQVDSQVTMMFWYRQQPGQSLTLIATANQGSEATYESGFVIDKFPISRPNLTFSTLTVSNMSPEDSSIYLCSVGQAKAFFGQGTRLTVV.

CDR3 residues: CASSLEGPGNNSPLHF. The CDR3 DNA reads as TGTGCCAGCAGCTTAGAGGGGCCCGGTAATAATTCACCCCTCCACTTT. This rearrangement joins TRBV7-9 to TRBJ1-6; a weak D match, TRBD1 (5 bases). The CDR3 sequence is 16 residues long. With 1 base removed from V and 5 bases from J, the gap between germline ends came to 12 bases. Germline V CDR1 and CDR2: SEHNR, FQNEAQ (reference sequence).